This T cell receptor (beta chain) was recorded in a study of patients and donors after allogeneic stem cell transplantation. CDR3 length equals 14 residues. Trimming stripped 3 bases from V and 3 bases from J, with 11 bases between. The germline gives CDR1 SEHNR, CDR2 FQNEAQ (reference sequence). TCRdb processed the RT-PCR reads anew with MiXCR; each CDR3 protein has one entry. The sample includes roughly 940,000 distinct CDR3 sequences, over 15% seen only once; the top ten take roughly 6.4%. The chain couples TRBV7-9 to TRBJ1-1; tentative D call: TRBD1 (6 bases). This TCR derives from a human donor who was either an allogeneic HSCT recipient or a stem cell or donor lymphocyte infusion donor (not recorded which). It is not recorded whose cells these are; they may come from a transplant donor. Sequenced: blood, either unsorted or a sorted T cell fraction (not recorded which). The CDR3 nucleotides are TGTGCCAGCAGCTTTTGGACAGCGGACACTGAAGCTTTCTTT. Protein sequence: CASSFWTADTEAFF.